This TCR beta chain was identified during a study of graft-versus-host responses after intestinal transplantation. Study-level information: Anti-thymocyte globulin was used for induction in all recipients, who then took tacrolimus and steroids for about three years.

On this clone: Its antigen is undetermined.

This CDR3 is built from 16 residues. Trimming took 0 bases from V and 0 from J; bases not matched to a gene: 2. Germline CDR1 and CDR2: LGHNA and YNFKEQ. Method: immunoSEQ multiplex PCR; TCRdb's copy keeps in-frame clones and lacks some. The table has 73,000 or so clones, around 90% seen once. The sequence came from a human donor who was the organ donor for an intestinal transplant. V gene TRBV4-2 combines with J gene TRBJ2-1; 7 bases line up with TRBD2. The source material was unstimulated CD8+ T cells sorted from spleen or lymph node cells, sampled before transplant. CDR3 residues: CASSQEGGSSYNEQFF. The CDR3 region has the DNA TGTGCCAGCAGCCAAGAGGGGGGGAGCTCCTACAATGAGCAGTTCTTC.